The 26 T cell receptor beta chains listed next were all sequenced from one sample in a study of shared clonotypes between healthy human individuals. TCRdb's copy holds only in-frame clones and misses some; the assay was immunoSEQ multiplex PCR. The sample lists about 2,500,000 clones, 90% to 95% occurring once. Sequencing was done on a sample of naive CD4+ T cells sorted from blood. The subset is: CD45RA+ positively selected. Receptors originate from a man aged 18 to 30 in good health.

The chain is built from TRBV5-1 and TRBJ2-3; possible D gene TRBD2, 5 bases. V lost 4 bases and J lost 3, with 9 bases in between. The V gene's germline CDR1 is SGHRS and CDR2 YFSETQ. The CDR3 loop spans 13 amino acids. CDR3 amino acids: CASSHRGTDTQYF. As DNA, the CDR3 is TGCGCCAGCAGCCACCGAGGGACAGATACGCAGTATTTT.

This sequence joins TRBV2 and TRBJ2-6, with 8 bases fitting TRBD1. J lost 3 bases, V lost 6 bases, and 4 bases had no gene match. The V gene's germline CDR1 is SNHLY and CDR2 FYNNEI. This CDR3 contains 15 residues. The CDR3 nucleotides are TGTGCCAGCAGGCCAGGGGGCTATGGGGCCAACGTCCTGACTTTC. Protein product: CASRPGGYGANVLTF.

The chain combines TRBV7-8 with TRBJ2-7; D is perhaps TRBD1 (6 bases). The CDR3 is 12 amino acids. V was trimmed by 4 bases and J by 6 bases, leaving 10 bases between them. Per germline, CDR1 SGHVS and CDR2 FQNEAQ. CDR3 in DNA: TGTGCCAGCAGCTATCGGGACACCGAGCAGTACTTC. This encodes CASSYRDTEQYF.

The chain combines TRBV2 with TRBJ2-1, with TRBD2 identical over 10 bases. Trimming took 4 bases from V and 8 from J; bases not matched to a gene: 8. The germline V gene has CDR1 SNHLY and CDR2 FYNNEI. This CDR3 region has 15 residues. The CDR3 DNA reads TGTGCCAGCAGTGTTAAGCGGGAGGGCCGGTATGAGCAGTTCTTC. It is translated as CASSVKREGRYEQFF. The variable domain in full, with the rest retrieved from reference TRBV2 and TRBJ2-1, is EPEVTQTPSHQVTQMGQEVILRCVPISNHLYFYWYRQILGQKVEFLVSFYNNEISEKSEIFDDQFSVERPDGSNFTLKIRSTKLEDSAMYFCASSVKREGRYEQFFGPGTRLTVL.

This chain joins TRBV7-2 and TRBJ2-7; 7 nucleotides line up with TRBD2. Looked up from germline, CDR1 is SGHTA and CDR2 is FQGNSA. With 1 base clipped from V and 3 bases from J, the junction kept 3 bases outside the gene matches. This CDR3 is 14 amino acids long. CDR3 in amino acids: CASSLVQRDYEQYF. The CDR3 DNA sequence: TGTGCCAGCAGCTTAGTTCAGCGGGACTACGAGCAGTACTTC.

This clone was counted only a few times. The rearrangement uses TRBV30 and TRBJ1-2; D call uncertain. Germline V gene data show CDR1 as GTSNPN and CDR2 as SVGIG (reference sequence). The CDR3 covers 11 residues. V dropped 2 bases and J dropped 8 bases, with 9 bases sitting between them. DNA of the CDR3: TGTGCCTGGAGTTCCCTCCCAGGCTACACCTTC. Translated: CAWSSLPGYTF.

This clone showed up just once. This sample includes further DNA sequences coding for the same CDR3. This chain links TRBV7-2 with TRBJ1-1, with D perhaps TRBD1 (5 bases). V lost 3 bases, J lost 0 bases, and 8 bases lay in between. This CDR3 has 14 amino acids. Germline V CDR1 and CDR2: SGHTA, FQGNSA. CDR3 residues: CASSLEGLNTEAFF. CDR3 coding DNA: TGTGCCAGCAGCTTGGAGGGGTTGAACACTGAAGCTTTCTTT.

The chain employs TRBV30 and TRBJ2-7, with D possibly matching TRBD1 (5 bases). The germline V gene encodes CDR1 GTSNPN and CDR2 SVGIG (reference sequence). There are 12 residues in the CDR3. Trimming cost V 8 bases and J 3 bases, with 14 bases left between them. The CDR3 loop is CATRRVNYEQYF. As DNA, the CDR3 is TGTGCCACACGCAGGGTTAACTACGAGCAGTACTTC.

Note on this clone: Additional DNA sequences in this sample encode the identical CDR3. The V gene is TRBV5-1, the J gene TRBJ1-1; D remains ambiguous. Germline V gene data show CDR1 as SGHRS and CDR2 as YFSETQ. V dropped 2 bases and J dropped 1 base, with 6 bases sitting between them. The CDR3 contains 13 residues. CDR3 region: CASSLLGNTEAFF. CDR3 nucleotide sequence: TGCGCCAGCAGCTTATTGGGGAACACTGAAGCTTTCTTT.

The chain has TRBV4-1 and TRBJ1-1, with D maybe TRBD1 (5 bases). The CDR3 has 16 amino acids. V was cut by 1 base and J by 0 bases, with 12 bases left in between. The germline gives CDR1 MGHRA, CDR2 YSYEKL. CDR3 in DNA: TGCGCCAGCAGCCAAGCCAGGGCTTACATGAACACTGAAGCTTTCTTT. Protein sequence: CASSQARAYMNTEAFF.

The gene calls are TRBV28 and TRBJ1-5, with unresolved D. Per germline, CDR1 MDHEN and CDR2 SYDVKM. The CDR3 runs to 16 residues. V was pared by 3 bases and J by 4 bases, with 16 bases between. The CDR3 reads CASSLGGLGPNQPQHF. In nucleotides, the CDR3 is TGTGCCAGCAGTTTGGGTGGGTTAGGACCTAATCAGCCCCAGCATTTT.

The rearrangement uses TRBV10-3 and TRBJ2-1; 16 nucleotides align to TRBD2. V shed 2 bases, J shed 6 bases, and the junction held 7 bases outside the gene matches. CDR1 is ENHRY and CDR2 is SYGVKD in the germline V gene. This CDR3 is built from 18 residues. This CDR3 is CAISEIAGTSGRANEQFF. CDR3 in DNA: TGTGCCATCAGTGAGATTGCTGGGACTAGCGGGAGGGCCAATGAGCAGTTCTTC.

The CDR3, as DNA: TGTGCCAGCAGTTTATCTGCAGTTTCCTACAATGAGCAGTTCTTC. Protein sequence: CASSLSAVSYNEQFF. This chain connects TRBV28 to TRBJ2-1; no definite D call. The length of the CDR3 is 15 residues. Trimming took off 1 base at V and 1 base at J, with 8 bases between the two ends. Per germline, CDR1 MDHEN and CDR2 SYDVKM.

The chain links TRBV29-1 to TRBJ2-2; TRBD2 aligns across 7 bases. The V and J ends lost 5 bases and 3 bases, in that order; junction bases with no gene match: 6. The CDR3 has 14 residues. CDR1 is SQVTM, CDR2 ANQGSEA, per germline. The CDR3 region is CSVQPGLHTGELFF. In DNA, the CDR3 is TGCAGCGTTCAACCGGGACTACACACCGGGGAGCTGTTTTTT.

The chain couples TRBV5-6 to TRBJ1-1; weak D call: TRBD1 (5 bases). CDR3 length: 14 residues. Germline CDR1 is SGHDT and CDR2 is YYEEEE. V lost 5 bases to trimming and J lost 1 base, with 12 bases between them. The CDR3 sequence is CASRTGTANTEAFF. CDR3 coding DNA: TGTGCCAGCAGGACCGGGACCGCGAACACTGAAGCTTTCTTT.

As regards this clone: Other nucleotide sequences from this sample produce the same CDR3. The chain carries TRBV10-3 and TRBJ1-5; D may be TRBD1 (5 bases). This CDR3 region has 15 residues. Germline lookup yields CDR1 ENHRY and CDR2 SYGVKD. The V gene lost 0 bases and the J gene lost 0 bases, with 6 bases spanning the gap. Written as DNA, the CDR3 is TGTGCCATCAGTGAGTCAGGGGCTAGCAATCAGCCCCAGCATTTT. Translating it yields CAISESGASNQPQHF.

This sequence joins TRBV5-1 and TRBJ2-1, with 11 positions matching TRBD1. Germline CDR1 and CDR2: SGHRS and YFSETQ. This CDR3 is 16 amino acids long. Losses at the gene ends were 4 bases for V and 7 bases for J; bases not matched to a gene: 10. CDR3 loop: CASSPDGTGGKNEQFF. The CDR3 DNA follows: TGCGCCAGCAGCCCAGACGGGACAGGGGGTAAAAATGAGCAGTTCTTC. Full variable domain (remainder filled in from reference TRBV5-1 and TRBJ2-1): KAGVTQTPRYLIKTRGQQVTLSCSPISGHRSVSWYQQTPGQGLQFLFEYFSETQRNKGNFPGRFSGRQFSNSRSEMNVSTLELGDSALYLCASSPDGTGGKNEQFFGPGTRLTVL.

This chain connects TRBV6-5 to TRBJ1-1; a possible D gene is TRBD1 (6 bases). The CDR3 has 13 amino acids. Trimming shortened V by 7 bases and J by 1 base, and 10 bases separated the two germline ends. Germline V gene sequence: CDR1 MNHEY, CDR2 SVGAGI. The CDR3: CASKTGGNTEAFF. CDR3 in DNA: TGTGCCAGCAAGACAGGAGGGAACACTGAAGCTTTCTTT.

V and J are TRBV5-1 and TRBJ1-6, with 8 bases that match TRBD1. V was pared by 4 bases and J by 7 bases, with 4 bases of the junction left unmatched. The CDR3 spans 14 residues. The germline V gene has CDR1 SGHRS and CDR2 YFSETQ. The CDR3 loop is CASSKDRENSPLHF. CDR3 coding DNA: TGCGCCAGCAGCAAGGACAGGGAGAATTCACCCCTCCACTTT.

The sample holds one count of this clone. The chain carries TRBV7-9 and TRBJ1-2; tentative D call: TRBD1 (5 bases). The CDR3 consists of 14 residues. The germline V gene has CDR1 SEHNR and CDR2 FQNEAQ (reference sequence). The ends were cut back, 2 bases at V and 4 bases at J, with 11 bases in the middle. The CDR3 spells CASSLQGGIYGYTF. CDR3 coding DNA: TGTGCCAGCAGCTTACAGGGCGGCATCTATGGCTACACCTTC.

The rearrangement joins TRBV19 to TRBJ2-5; tentatively, D is TRBD2 (5 bases). Germline loops: CDR1 LNHDA, CDR2 SQIVND (reference sequence). The V gene lost 1 base and the J gene lost 2 bases, with 20 bases spanning the gap. This CDR3 has 18 residues. This chain's CDR3 is CASSIGPPTRGNQETQYF. The CDR3 DNA follows: TGTGCCAGTAGTATAGGCCCACCGACACGGGGAAATCAAGAGACCCAGTACTTC.

The DNA of the CDR3 is TGTGCCTGCGGGGACTATGGCTACACCTTC. It yields the protein CACGDYGYTF. The chain has TRBV30 and TRBJ1-2; no clear D gene. Germline V gene data show CDR1 as GTSNPN and CDR2 as SVGIG (reference sequence). Trimming took off 6 bases at V and 3 bases at J, with 5 bases between the two ends. The CDR3 loop spans 10 amino acids. Supplemented by reference TRBV30 and TRBJ1-2, the full variable domain reads SQTIHQWPATLVQPVGSPLSLECTVEGTSNPNLYWYRQAAGRGLQLLFYSVGIGQISSEVPQNLSASRPQDRQFILSSKKLLLSDSGFYLCACGDYGYTFGSGTRLTVV.

The V and J genes are TRBV7-6 and TRBJ1-1; no firm D call. CDR3 size: 16 residues. V lost 3 bases, J lost 0 bases, and 14 bases lay in between. The germline gives CDR1 SGHVS, CDR2 FNYEAQ. In nucleotides, the CDR3 is TGTGCCAGCAGCTTCAGTCCGAACCCTATGAACACTGAAGCTTTCTTT. This encodes CASSFSPNPMNTEAFF.

The V gene is TRBV6-1, the J gene TRBJ1-5; possible D gene TRBD1, 5 bases. The germline V and J ends were trimmed by 0 bases and 5 bases, with 11 bases remaining between them. CDR3 length: 15 amino acids. Looked up from germline, CDR1 is MNHNS and CDR2 is SASEGT. The CDR3 region has the DNA TGTGCCAGCAGTGAAGCTGCCCCGGGGGATCAGCCCCAGCATTTT. Its translation is CASSEAAPGDQPQHF.

The genes are TRBV18 and TRBJ2-7; D is uncertain. The CDR3 loop spans 15 amino acids. CDR1 and CDR2 from the germline V gene are KGHSH and LQKENI. The germline V and J ends were trimmed by 3 bases and 0 bases, with 12 bases remaining between them. The CDR3 loop is CASSPRSGPSYEQYF. The DNA of the CDR3 is TGTGCCAGCTCACCTCGTTCAGGACCCTCCTACGAGCAGTACTTC.

The sample holds one count of this clone. The genes are TRBV11-2 and TRBJ2-1; 8 bases align to TRBD2. After removal of 1 base from V and 3 bases from J, the junction contained 8 bases not matched to a gene. The CDR3 length is 17 residues. The germline V gene has CDR1 SGHAT and CDR2 FQNNGV. The CDR3 coding sequence is TGTGCCAGCAGCTTAGCCGCGCCGGGACTAGTCTACAATGAGCAGTTCTTC. Its protein product is CASSLAAPGLVYNEQFF. Filled out from reference TRBV11-2 and TRBJ2-1, the complete variable domain reads EAGVAQSPRYKIIEKRQSVAFWCNPISGHATLYWYQQILGQGPKLLIQFQNNGVVDDSQLPKDRFSAERLKGVDSTLKIQPAKLEDSAVYLCASSLAAPGLVYNEQFFGPGTRLTVL.